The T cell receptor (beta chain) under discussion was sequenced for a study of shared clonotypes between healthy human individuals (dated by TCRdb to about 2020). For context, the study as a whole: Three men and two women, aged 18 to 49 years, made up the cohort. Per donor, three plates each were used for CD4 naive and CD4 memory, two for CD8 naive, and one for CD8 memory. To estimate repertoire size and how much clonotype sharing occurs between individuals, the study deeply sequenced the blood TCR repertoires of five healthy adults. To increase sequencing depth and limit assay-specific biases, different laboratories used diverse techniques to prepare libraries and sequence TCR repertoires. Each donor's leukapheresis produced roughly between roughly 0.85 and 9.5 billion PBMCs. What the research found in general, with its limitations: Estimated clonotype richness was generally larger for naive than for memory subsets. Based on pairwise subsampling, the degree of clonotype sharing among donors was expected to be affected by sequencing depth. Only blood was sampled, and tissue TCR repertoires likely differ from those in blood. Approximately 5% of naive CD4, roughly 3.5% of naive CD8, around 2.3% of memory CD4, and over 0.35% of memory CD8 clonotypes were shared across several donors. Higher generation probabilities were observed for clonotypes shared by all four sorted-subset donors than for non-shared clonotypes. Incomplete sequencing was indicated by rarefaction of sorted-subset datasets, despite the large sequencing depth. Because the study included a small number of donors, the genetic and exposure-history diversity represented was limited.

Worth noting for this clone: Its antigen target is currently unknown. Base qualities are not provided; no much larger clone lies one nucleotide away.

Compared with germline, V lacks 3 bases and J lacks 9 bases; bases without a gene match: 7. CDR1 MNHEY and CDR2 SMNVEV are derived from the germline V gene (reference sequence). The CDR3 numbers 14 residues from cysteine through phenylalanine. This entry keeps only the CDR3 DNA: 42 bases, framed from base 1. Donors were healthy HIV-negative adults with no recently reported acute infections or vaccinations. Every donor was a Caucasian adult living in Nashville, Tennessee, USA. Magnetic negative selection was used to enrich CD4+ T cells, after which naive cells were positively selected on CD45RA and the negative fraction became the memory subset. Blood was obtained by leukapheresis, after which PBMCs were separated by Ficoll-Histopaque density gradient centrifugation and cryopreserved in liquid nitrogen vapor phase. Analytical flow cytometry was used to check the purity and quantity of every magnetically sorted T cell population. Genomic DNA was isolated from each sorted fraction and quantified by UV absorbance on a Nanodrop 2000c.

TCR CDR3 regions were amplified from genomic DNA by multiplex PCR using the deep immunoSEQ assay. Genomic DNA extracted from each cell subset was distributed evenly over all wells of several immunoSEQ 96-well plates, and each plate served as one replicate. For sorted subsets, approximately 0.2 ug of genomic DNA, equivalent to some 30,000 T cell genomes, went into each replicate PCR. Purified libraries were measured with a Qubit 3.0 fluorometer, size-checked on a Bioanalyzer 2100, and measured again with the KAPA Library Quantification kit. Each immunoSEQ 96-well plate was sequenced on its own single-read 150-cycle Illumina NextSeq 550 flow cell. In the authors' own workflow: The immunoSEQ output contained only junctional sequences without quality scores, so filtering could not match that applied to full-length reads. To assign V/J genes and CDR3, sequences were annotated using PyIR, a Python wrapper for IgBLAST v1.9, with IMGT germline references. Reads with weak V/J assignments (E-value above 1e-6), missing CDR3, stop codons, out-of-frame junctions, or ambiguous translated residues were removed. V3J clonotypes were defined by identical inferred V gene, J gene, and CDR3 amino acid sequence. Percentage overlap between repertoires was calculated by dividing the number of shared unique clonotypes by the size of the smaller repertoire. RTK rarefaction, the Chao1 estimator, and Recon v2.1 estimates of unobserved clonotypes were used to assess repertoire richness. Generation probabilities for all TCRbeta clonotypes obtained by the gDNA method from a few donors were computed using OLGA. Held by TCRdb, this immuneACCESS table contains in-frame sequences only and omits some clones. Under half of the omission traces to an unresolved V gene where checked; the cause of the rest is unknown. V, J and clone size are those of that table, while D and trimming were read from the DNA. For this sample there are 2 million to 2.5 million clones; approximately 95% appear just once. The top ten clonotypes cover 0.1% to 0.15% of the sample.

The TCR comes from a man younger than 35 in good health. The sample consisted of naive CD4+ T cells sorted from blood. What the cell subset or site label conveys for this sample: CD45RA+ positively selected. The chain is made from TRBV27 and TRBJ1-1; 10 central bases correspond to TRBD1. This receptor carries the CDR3 CASSLEGQGTKAFF. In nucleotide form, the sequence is TGTGCCAGCAGTTTGGAGGGACAGGGGACAAAAGCTTTCTTT.